These 31 T cell receptor beta chains share one sample of origin, sequenced in a study of T cell clonality in common variable immunodeficiency. Assay: immunoSEQ multiplex PCR; the TCRdb copy retains only in-frame clones and omits some. The sample is made up of tens of thousands of clones, none counted only once. Sequencing was performed on peripheral blood mononuclear cells. The receptors shown here come from a person between 18 and 75 years old in good health.

This clone was picked up many times. The read terminates 3 residues before the CDR3 end, so the remaining end is supplied by the germline J gene. V and J are TRBV20-1 and TRBJ2-1; 10 nucleotides line up with TRBD2. Germline CDR1 DFQATT, CDR2 SNEGSKA (reference sequence). This CDR3 contains 17 residues. The J segment lost 1 base and the V segment lost 0 bases, leaving 6 bases of the junction unmatched. This CDR3 reads CSARDLLAGDSYNEQFF. CDR3 DNA (partial): TGCAGTGCTAGAGATCTTCTAGCGGGGGATTCCTACAATGAG.

Many counts were recorded for this clone. The read ends 3 residues before the CDR3 terminus; that terminus is restored from the germline J gene. The rearrangement uses TRBV5-1 and TRBJ2-3; possibly TRBD2 for D (5 bases). Germline V gives CDR1 SGHRS, CDR2 YFSETQ. This CDR3 has 16 amino acids. The germline V and J ends were trimmed by 3 bases and 3 bases, with 17 bases remaining between them. The CDR3 reads CASSSREGSGTDTQYF. The DNA read from the CDR3 is TGCGCCAGCAGCTCACGCGAAGGCTCGGGGACAGATACG. Full variable domain (outside the CDR3, taken from reference TRBV5-1 and TRBJ2-3): KAGVTQTPRYLIKTRGQQVTLSCSPISGHRSVSWYQQTPGQGLQFLFEYFSETQRNKGNFPGRFSGRQFSNSRSEMNVSTLELGDSALYLCASSSREGSGTDTQYFGPGTRLTVL.

This clone has ten or more counts. The observed sequence ends 3 residues before the CDR3 terminus, with the missing tail filled in from the germline J gene. The genes are TRBV4-1 and TRBJ2-6, with 8 bases fitting TRBD1. V shed 2 bases and J 0 bases; nucleotides not matched to a gene: 3. This CDR3 comprises 17 residues. In germline, CDR1 is MGHRA, CDR2 YSYEKL. The chain's CDR3 is CASSQQGASSGANVLTF. The covered CDR3 bases are TGCGCCAGCAGCCAACAGGGGGCAAGCTCTGGGGCCAACGTC.

This clone was seen ten or more times. The missing CDR3 end, 3 residues past where the read stops, is filled in from the germline J gene. V usage is TRBV4-2 and J usage is TRBJ2-1; D is undetermined. V was cut by 0 bases and J by 5 bases, with 11 bases left in between. The CDR3 runs 15 residues. Per germline, CDR1 LGHNA and CDR2 YNFKEQ. The part of the CDR3 DNA that was read is TGTGCCAGCAGCCAAGATTGGCAGATTAACAATGAG. As protein: CASSQDWQINNE. The entire CDR3 is CASSQDWQINNEQFF.

Many counts were recorded for this clone. The CDR3 end falls 3 residues outside the read, so it is completed with the germline J gene. J is TRBJ1-4 and V is TRBV20-1; a weak D match, TRBD1 (6 bases). Germline assignment: CDR1 DFQATT and CDR2 SNEGSKA (reference sequence). The CDR3 sequence is 14 residues long. V was trimmed by 4 bases and J by 4 bases, leaving 13 bases between them. The part of the CDR3 DNA that was read is TGCAGTGCTACTAAGGGGGGGAATAATGAAAAA. Its translation is CSATKGGNNEK. In full, the CDR3 reads CSATKGGNNEKLFF.

For this clone: This may come from a read error, since a much larger clone is one base off. The read halts 3 residues ahead of the CDR3 end, with the missing end drawn from the germline J gene. The V gene is TRBV5-1, the J gene TRBJ2-5, with TRBD1 matching over 7 bases. The length of the CDR3 is 18 residues. Germline CDR1 reads SGHRS; CDR2 reads YFSETQ. This chain's CDR3 is CASSFHWTGGSLQATQYF. The covered CDR3 bases are TGCGCCAGCAGCTTTCACTGGACAGGAGGCTCGTTACAAGCGACC.

This clone was recorded many times. The read falls 3 residues short of the CDR3 end, and the missing part is taken from the germline J gene. The rearrangement joins TRBV7-9 to TRBJ2-7; 10 bases map to TRBD2. Germline V gene lookup returns CDR1 SEHNR and CDR2 FQNEAQ (reference sequence). J gave up 0 bases and V 5 bases, and 4 bases lay outside the gene matches. The CDR3 contains 15 residues. The chain's CDR3 is CASSPIAGGSYEQYF. CDR3 bases read: TGTGCCAGCAGCCCTATAGCGGGGGGCTCCTACGAG.

This clone has a count of ten or more. The sequence runs out 3 residues before the end of the CDR3; the remainder is reconstructed from the germline J gene. The chain employs TRBV6-1 and TRBJ2-5; 10 nucleotides line up with TRBD2. V trimming: 0 bases; J trimming: 2 bases; junction bases outside the gene matches: 12. The CDR3 is 19 residues long. Germline V lookup: CDR1 MNHNS, CDR2 SASEGT. The sequenced part of the CDR3 DNA is TGTGCCAGCAGTGAAGCCCCAATGTTGACTAGCGGGTCTCAAGAGACC. Residues: CASSEAPMLTSGSQET. The CDR3 in its entirety is CASSEAPMLTSGSQETQYF.

This clone was picked up many times. The part of the CDR3 DNA that was read is TGCAGTGCTAGGGGGGACAGGGGGGCCTACGAG. This gives the protein CSARGDRGAYE. The CDR3 as a whole reads CSARGDRGAYEQYF. The genes are TRBV20-1 and TRBJ2-7; 11 bases align to TRBD1. Read coverage stops 3 residues before the CDR3 terminus; the germline J gene supplies the remainder. The junction had 3 bases not matched to a gene; V was cut back by 3 bases and J by 2 bases. Per germline, CDR1 DFQATT and CDR2 SNEGSKA (reference sequence). CDR3 size: 14 residues.

This clone was seen many times. The read ends 3 residues before the CDR3 terminus; that terminus is restored from the germline J gene. This chain joins TRBV20-1 and TRBJ1-6, with D perhaps matching TRBD1 (6 bases). The germline CDR1 and CDR2 sequences are DFQATT and SNEGSKA (reference sequence). The V end lost 5 bases, the J end lost 7 bases, and 15 bases lay between the germline ends. The CDR3 consists of 14 residues. CDR3 DNA (partial): TGCAGTGCTGGATACAGGGTGGACAATTCACCC. Encoded protein: CSAGYRVDNSP. The complete CDR3 protein is CSAGYRVDNSPLHF.

This clone appeared many times. The CDR3 goes on 3 residues after the read ends, and that part is filled in from the germline J gene. V usage is TRBV5-1 and J usage is TRBJ2-5; TRBD1 matches 10 bases. The CDR3 has 16 residues. The junction had 11 bases not matched to a gene; V was cut back by 4 bases and J by 5 bases. Germline V gene data show CDR1 as SGHRS and CDR2 as YFSETQ. The CDR3 spells CASSQRPGQGFETQYF. The sequenced CDR3 bases are TGCGCCAGCAGCCAGAGGCCGGGACAGGGGTTCGAGACC. The variable domain in full, completed from reference TRBV5-1 and TRBJ2-5, reads KAGVTQTPRYLIKTRGQQVTLSCSPISGHRSVSWYQQTPGQGLQFLFEYFSETQRNKGNFPGRFSGRQFSNSRSEMNVSTLELGDSALYLCASSQRPGQGFETQYFGPGTRLLVL.

This clone was seen ten or more times. Germline and junction disagree at one end, which may indicate a read error. This CDR3 is CASSLGPGELFF. CDR3 DNA, as far as it was read: TGTGCTAGCAGCCTGGGGCCCGGGGAG. The V call is TRBV7-7, the J call TRBJ2-2; the D gene is possibly TRBD1 (5 bases). The CDR3 end falls 3 residues outside the read, so it is completed with the germline J gene. Germline V gives CDR1 SSHAT, CDR2 FNYEAQ (reference sequence). CDR3 length: 12 residues.

This clone appeared many times. The CDR3 sequence: CASSYGLAGVNEQFF. Partial CDR3 DNA: TGTGCCAGCAGTTACGGACTAGCGGGTGTTAATGAG. The chain has TRBV6-2 or TRBV6-3 and TRBJ2-1; 11 bases map to TRBD2. The DNA ends 3 residues before the CDR3 does, and the rest of the CDR3 is filled in from the germline J gene. The germline V gene has CDR1 MNHEY and CDR2 SVGEGT. The V gene end was trimmed by 2 bases and the J gene end by 7 bases; junction bases not matched to a gene: 4. There are 15 residues in the CDR3.

This clone appeared many times. The missing CDR3 end, 3 residues past where the read stops, is filled in from the germline J gene. The rearrangement uses TRBV18 and TRBJ2-7, with D possibly matching TRBD2 (5 bases). CDR1 is KGHSH and CDR2 is LQKENI in the germline V gene. V lost 4 bases and J 5 bases, leaving 12 bases between the germline ends. The CDR3 runs 13 residues. CDR3: CASSLARGNEQYF. The covered CDR3 bases are TGTGCCAGCTCACTAGCGCGTGGGAACGAG. Looking up the rest from reference TRBV18 and TRBJ2-7 gives the full variable domain: NAGVMQNPRHLVRRRGQEARLRCSPMKGHSHVYWYRQLPEEGLKFMVYLQKENIIDESGMPKERFSAEFPKEGPSILRIQQVVRGDSAAYFCASSLARGNEQYFGPGTRLTVT.

This clone came up many times. CDR3 in amino acids: CASSLAGGSNQPQHF. The part of the CDR3 DNA that was read is TGTGCCAGCAGCTTGGCCGGGGGTAGCAATCAGCCC. The chain uses TRBV5-6 and TRBJ1-5; TRBD1 is a possible D gene (5 bases). The CDR3 extends 3 residues past the end of the read, so its final part is completed from the germline J gene. Trimming shortened V by 0 bases and J by 0 bases, and 7 bases separated the two germline ends. The CDR3 runs 15 residues. Per germline, CDR1 SGHDT and CDR2 YYEEEE.

A few counts support this clone. The read terminates 3 residues ahead of where the CDR3 ends, so the germline J gene completes it. The chain is built from TRBV11-2 and TRBJ2-5, with D perhaps matching TRBD1 (5 bases). CDR1 is SGHAT, CDR2 FQNNGV, per germline. Deletions cut 1 base from V and 2 bases from J, with 11 bases between. There are 15 residues in the CDR3. CDR3 region: CASSLVAGPQETQYF. CDR3 bases read: TGTGCCAGCAGCTTAGTGGCAGGGCCGCAAGAGACC.

This clone was counted only a few times. Germline and junction disagree at one end, which may indicate a read error. The read falls 3 residues short of the CDR3 end, and the missing part is taken from the germline J gene. This specimen includes other DNA sequences encoding the same CDR3. The V and J genes are TRBV30 and TRBJ2-3; a possible D gene is TRBD2 (6 bases). This CDR3 has 14 amino acids. In germline, CDR1 is GTSNPN, CDR2 SVGIG (reference sequence). Incomplete CDR3 DNA: TGTGCCTGGGGGGGGTTAACTAGCACGGATACG. Translation: CAWGGLTSTDT. The whole CDR3 region reads CAWGGLTSTDTQYF.

This clone was found many times. The covered CDR3 bases are TGTGCCAGCTCACTATCCCGGGCTAGCGGGAGTACTTACGAG. It yields the protein CASSLSRASGSTYE. The entire CDR3 protein reads CASSLSRASGSTYEQYF. The chain employs TRBV18 and TRBJ2-7; 10 bases are shared with TRBD2. The read gets to within 3 residues of the CDR3 end, and the germline J gene fills in the rest. The V gene end was trimmed by 4 bases and the J gene end by 4 bases; junction bases not matched to a gene: 13. Germline V gives CDR1 KGHSH, CDR2 LQKENI. This CDR3 has 17 residues.

This clone was recorded many times. The observed sequence ends 3 residues before the CDR3 terminus, with the missing tail filled in from the germline J gene. The chain uses TRBV29-1 and TRBJ2-2; D may be TRBD1 (6 bases). Per the germline V gene, CDR1 is SQVTM and CDR2 is ANQGSEA. The CDR3 extends over 15 amino acids. The CDR3 DNA, read in part, is TGCAGTGTCATCCCTTCTGGGACAAACACCGGGGAG. Translated: CSVIPSGTNTGE. The full CDR3 reads CSVIPSGTNTGELFF.

Worth noting for this clone: Read sequence stops 3 residues before the CDR3 end, and the germline J gene provides the missing end. This chain connects TRBV7-8 to TRBJ2-3; 8 nucleotides agree with TRBD2. J lost 3 bases, V lost 0 bases, and 5 bases had no gene match. Germline assignment: CDR1 SGHVS and CDR2 FQNEAQ. CDR3 size: 16 residues. The CDR3 region is CASSLALGGGTDTQYF. The CDR3 bases that were read are TGTGCCAGCAGCTTAGCATTGGGCGGGGGGACAGATACG.

This clone was observed many times. The read ends 3 residues early relative to the CDR3; the germline J gene fills the gap. The J gene is TRBJ1-6, the V gene TRBV5-1; D possibly corresponds to TRBD1 (6 bases). CDR1 is SGHRS, CDR2 YFSETQ, per germline. The CDR3 has 13 residues. The covered CDR3 bases are TGCGCCAGCAGCTTGGGCCGGGACACTACC. This gives the protein CASSLGRDTT. The full CDR3 reads CASSLGRDTTLHF.

There are many counts of this clone. The read finishes 3 residues shy of the CDR3 end, and the germline J gene is used to complete it. The chain joins TRBV20-1 to TRBJ2-4, with 8 nucleotides matching TRBD1. The CDR3 extends over 16 amino acids. Germline values: CDR1 DFQATT, CDR2 SNEGSKA (reference sequence). V lost 1 base and J lost 5; bases outside the gene matches: 10. The CDR3 here is CSARGAGDRGQNIQYF. CDR3 bases read: TGCAGTGCTAGAGGGGCAGGAGACAGGGGACAAAACATT.

This clone was picked up many times. The missing CDR3 end, 3 residues past where the read stops, is filled in from the germline J gene. The chain has TRBV6-2 or TRBV6-3 and TRBJ2-2, with 7 bases matching TRBD1. The CDR3 totals 16 residues. Germline V gene data show CDR1 as MNHEY and CDR2 as SVGEGT. V gave up 0 bases and J gave up 1 base; unmatched junction bases: 2. The DNA read from the CDR3 is TGTGCCAGCAGTTACTCAGGACAGGAGAACACCGGGGAG. This sequence encodes CASSYSGQENTGE. The CDR3 in its entirety is CASSYSGQENTGELFF.

This clone was observed at least ten times. The CDR3 sequence: CASSPGGAPQYTEAFF. The sequenced part of the CDR3 DNA is TGTGCCAGCTCACCAGGAGGGGCCCCCCAATACACTGAA. This chain uses TRBV18 with TRBJ1-1; D might be TRBD1 (5 bases). With the read ending 3 residues before the CDR3 end, the germline J gene is used to fill in that end. Trimming pared 2 bases from V and 3 bases from J, leaving 16 bases between. The CDR3 runs to 16 residues. Germline V gives CDR1 KGHSH, CDR2 LQKENI.

This clone showed up many times. The read ends 3 residues shy of where the CDR3 ends; the end is completed using the germline J gene. The rearrangement uses TRBV7-3 and TRBJ2-2; 11 bases agree with TRBD1. V was pared by 5 bases and J by 6 bases, with 8 bases of the junction left unmatched. Germline V gene sequence: CDR1 SGHTA, CDR2 FQGTGA. There are 16 residues in the CDR3. The CDR3 is CASSPMGQGEAGELFF. CDR3 bases read: TGTGCCAGCAGCCCCATGGGACAGGGGGAGGCCGGGGAG. The entire variable domain, with the rest obtained from reference TRBV7-3 and TRBJ2-2, is as follows: GAGVSQTPSNKVTEKGKYVELRCDPISGHTALYWYRQSLGQGPEFLIYFQGTGAADDSGLPNDRFFAVRPEGSVSTLKIQRTERGDSAVYLCASSPMGQGEAGELFFGEGSRLTVL.

Notes on this clone: The sequence runs out 3 residues before the end of the CDR3; the remainder is reconstructed from the germline J gene. This chain links TRBV30 with TRBJ1-2, with D maybe TRBD1 (5 bases). Germline V CDR1 and CDR2: GTSNPN, SVGIG (reference sequence). The CDR3 loop spans 12 amino acids. CDR3 residues: CAWGGESKGYTF. Partial CDR3 DNA: TGTGCCTGGGGGGGGGAGTCGAAGGGC. Complete variable domain (other parts from reference TRBV30 and TRBJ1-2): SQTIHQWPATLVQPVGSPLSLECTVEGTSNPNLYWYRQAAGRGLQLLFYSVGIGQISSEVPQNLSASRPQDRQFILSSKKLLLSDSGFYLCAWGGESKGYTFGSGTRLTVV.

This clone was seen at least ten times. Coverage ceases 3 residues before the CDR3 finishes, and the germline J gene fills in the end. The chain has TRBV6-4 and TRBJ2-1; weak D call: TRBD1 (7 bases). Germline CDR1 and CDR2: MRHNA and SNTAGT. This CDR3 spans 13 amino acids. V lost 3 bases and J lost 9, with 12 bases in between. The covered CDR3 bases are TGTGCCAGCAGTGAAAACAGGGGAGGTGAG. It specifies CASSENRGGE. The CDR3 reads in full as CASSENRGGEQFF.

This clone was seen ten or more times. The read ends 3 residues early relative to the CDR3; the germline J gene fills the gap. The gene calls are TRBV15 and TRBJ1-5; 7 nucleotides agree with TRBD1. The V segment lost 5 bases and the J segment 7 bases; nucleotides outside the gene matches: 14. CDR3 length equals 16 residues. CDR1 is LNHNV, CDR2 YYDKDF, per germline (reference sequence). CDR3 sequence: CATSFSGTVSGQPQHF. CDR3 DNA (partial): TGTGCCACCAGCTTCTCCGGGACAGTCTCTGGGCAGCCC.

This clone appeared many times. The CDR3 extends 3 residues past the end of the read, so its final part is completed from the germline J gene. The chain has TRBV7-3 and TRBJ2-2; 7 bases align to TRBD2. Germline lookup yields CDR1 SGHTA and CDR2 FQGTGA. J gave up 5 bases and V 5 bases, and 14 bases lay outside the gene matches. The CDR3 is made up of 17 amino acids. CDR3 region: CASSRRGVGAGTGELFF. CDR3 bases read: TGTGCCAGCAGCCGCCGGGGGGTGGGAGCGGGGACCGGGGAG.

This clone was recorded many times. The CDR3 end lies 3 residues beyond the end of the read and is filled in from the germline J gene. The V gene is TRBV6-2 or TRBV6-3, the J gene TRBJ2-3, with D uncertain. The germline V gene encodes CDR1 MNHEY and CDR2 SVGEGT. V shed 5 bases and J shed 4 bases, with 13 bases lying between them. This CDR3 region has 14 residues. CDR3 DNA (partial): TGTGCCAGCAGTCCCGACTCCGGCGCAGATACG. Amino acids: CASSPDSGADT. The CDR3 as a whole reads CASSPDSGADTQYF.

This clone was picked up many times. The read ends 3 residues early relative to the CDR3; the germline J gene fills the gap. The chain uses TRBV13 and TRBJ2-7, with TRBD1 matching 10 bases. CDR3 size: 16 residues. V was pared by 4 bases and J by 5 bases, with 11 bases of the junction left unmatched. Germline values: CDR1 PRHDT, CDR2 FYEKMQ (reference sequence). The sequenced part of the CDR3 DNA is TGTGCCAGCAGCTCGGCGAGAGGACAGGGGGTCCACGAG. It codes for CASSSARGQGVHE. The CDR3 as a whole reads CASSSARGQGVHEQYF.